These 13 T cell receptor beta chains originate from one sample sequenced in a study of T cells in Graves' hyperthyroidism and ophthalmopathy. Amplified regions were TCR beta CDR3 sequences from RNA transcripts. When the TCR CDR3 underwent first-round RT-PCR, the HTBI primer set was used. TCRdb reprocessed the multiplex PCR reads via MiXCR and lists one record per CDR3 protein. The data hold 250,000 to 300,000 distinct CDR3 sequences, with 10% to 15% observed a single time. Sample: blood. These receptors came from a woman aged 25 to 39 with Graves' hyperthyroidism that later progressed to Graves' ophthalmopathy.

The DNA of the CDR3 is TGTGCCAGTAAGGAAGGAGACTATTTCACAGATACGCAGTATTTT. The encoded protein is CASKEGDYFTDTQYF. The chain carries TRBV19 and TRBJ2-3; a weak D match, TRBD2 (5 bases). The CDR3 is made up of 15 amino acids. V lost 7 bases and J 2 bases, leaving 16 bases between the germline ends. Germline V gives CDR1 LNHDA, CDR2 SQIVND (reference sequence).

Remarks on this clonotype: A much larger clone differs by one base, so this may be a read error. The CDR3 reads CASSQDTGNYGYTF. The CDR3 bases are TGCGCCAGCAGCCAAGATACAGGGAACTATGGCTACACCTTC. V usage is TRBV4-1 and J usage is TRBJ1-2; D may be TRBD1 (6 bases). This CDR3 has 14 residues. Germline V gene sequence: CDR1 MGHRA, CDR2 YSYEKL. V lost 0 bases to trimming and J lost 2 bases, with 7 bases between them.

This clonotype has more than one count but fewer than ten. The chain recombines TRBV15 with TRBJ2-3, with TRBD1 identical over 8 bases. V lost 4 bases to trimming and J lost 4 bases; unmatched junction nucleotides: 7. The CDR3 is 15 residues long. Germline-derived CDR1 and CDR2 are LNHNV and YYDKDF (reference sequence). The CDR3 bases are TGTGCCACCAGCACGAGAACAGGGGGAGCAGATACGCAGTATTTT. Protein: CATSTRTGGADTQYF. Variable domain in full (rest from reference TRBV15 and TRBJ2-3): DAMVIQNPRYQVTQFGKPVTLSCSQTLNHNVMYWYQQKSSQAPKLLFHYYDKDFNNEADTPDNFQSRRPNTSFCFLDIRSPGLGDTAMYLCATSTRTGGADTQYFGPGTRLTVL.

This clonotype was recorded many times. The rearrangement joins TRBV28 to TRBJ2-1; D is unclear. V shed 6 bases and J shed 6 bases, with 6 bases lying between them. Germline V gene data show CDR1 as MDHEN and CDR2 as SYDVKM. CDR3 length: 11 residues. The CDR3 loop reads CASRLSNEQFF. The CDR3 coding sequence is TGTGCCAGCAGATTGAGCAATGAGCAGTTCTTC.

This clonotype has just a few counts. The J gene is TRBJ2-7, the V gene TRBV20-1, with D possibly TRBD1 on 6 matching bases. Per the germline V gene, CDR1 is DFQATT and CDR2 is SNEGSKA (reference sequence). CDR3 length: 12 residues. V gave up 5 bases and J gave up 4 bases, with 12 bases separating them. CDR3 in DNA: TGCAGTGCTCGACAGGTTCGGTACGAGCAGTACTTC. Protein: CSARQVRYEQYF.

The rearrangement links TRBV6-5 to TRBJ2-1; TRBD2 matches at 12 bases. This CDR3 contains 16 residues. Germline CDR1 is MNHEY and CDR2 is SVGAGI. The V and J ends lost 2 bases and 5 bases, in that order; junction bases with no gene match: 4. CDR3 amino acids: CASSYPWTSGDNEQFF. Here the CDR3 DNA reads TGTGCCAGCAGTTACCCTTGGACTAGCGGGGACAATGAGCAGTTCTTC.

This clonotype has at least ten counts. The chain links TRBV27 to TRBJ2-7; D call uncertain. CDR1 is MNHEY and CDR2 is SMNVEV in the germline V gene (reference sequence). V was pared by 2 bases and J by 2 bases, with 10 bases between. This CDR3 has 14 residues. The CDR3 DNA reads TGTGCCAGCAGTTTACTTCACACCCCCTACGAGCAGTACTTC. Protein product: CASSLLHTPYEQYF.

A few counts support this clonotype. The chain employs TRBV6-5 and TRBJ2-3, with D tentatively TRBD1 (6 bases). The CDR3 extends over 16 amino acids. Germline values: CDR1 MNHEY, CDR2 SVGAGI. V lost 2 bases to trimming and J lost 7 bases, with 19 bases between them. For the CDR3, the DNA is TGTGCCAGCAGTTACGTCAGGGGAAGCTTACTTAATACGCAGTATTTT. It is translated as CASSYVRGSLLNTQYF.

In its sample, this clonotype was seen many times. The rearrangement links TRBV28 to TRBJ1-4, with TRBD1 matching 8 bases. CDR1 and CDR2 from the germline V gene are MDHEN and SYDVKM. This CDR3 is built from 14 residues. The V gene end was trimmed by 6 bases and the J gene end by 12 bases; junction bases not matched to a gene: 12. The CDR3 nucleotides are TGTGCCAGCAGGGACAGGACAGGGAGGCTGGAACTGTTTTTT. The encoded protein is CASRDRTGRLELFF. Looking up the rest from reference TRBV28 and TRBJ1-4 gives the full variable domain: DVKVTQSSRYLVKRTGEKVFLECVQDMDHENMFWYRQDPGLGLRLIYFSYDVKMKEKGDIPEGYSVSREKKERFSLILESASTNQTSMYLCASRDRTGRLELFFGSGTQLSVL.

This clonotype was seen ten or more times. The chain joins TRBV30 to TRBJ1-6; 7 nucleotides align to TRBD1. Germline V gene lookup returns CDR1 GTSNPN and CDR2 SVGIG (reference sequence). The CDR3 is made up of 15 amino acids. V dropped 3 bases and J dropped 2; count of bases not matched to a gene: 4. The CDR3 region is CAWRTGITYNSPLHF. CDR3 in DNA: TGTGCCTGGAGGACAGGGATCACCTATAATTCACCCCTCCACTTT.

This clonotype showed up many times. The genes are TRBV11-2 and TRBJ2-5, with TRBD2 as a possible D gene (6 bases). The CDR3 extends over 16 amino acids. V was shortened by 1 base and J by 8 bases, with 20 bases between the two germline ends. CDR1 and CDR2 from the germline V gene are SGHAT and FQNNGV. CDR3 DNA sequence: TGTGCCAGCAGCTTAGTTGTAACGGTGGAGGGCGGCACCCAGTACTTC. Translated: CASSLVVTVEGGTQYF.

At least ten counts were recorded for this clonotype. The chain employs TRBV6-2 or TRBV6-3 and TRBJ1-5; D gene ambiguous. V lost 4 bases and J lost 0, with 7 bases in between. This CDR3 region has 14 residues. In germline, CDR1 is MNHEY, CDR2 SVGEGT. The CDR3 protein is CASSWTASNQPQHF. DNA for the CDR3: TGTGCCAGCAGTTGGACGGCTAGCAATCAGCCCCAGCATTTT.

CDR3 DNA: TGTGCCAGCAGCTTGGTTAGCGGGCCGTACGAGCAGTACTTC. Its protein product is CASSLVSGPYEQYF. V gene TRBV7-9 combines with J gene TRBJ2-7; 7 positions match TRBD2. Germline CDR1 is SEHNR and CDR2 is FQNEAQ (reference sequence). The CDR3 sequence is 14 residues long. After removal of 3 bases from V and 4 bases from J, the junction contained 6 bases not matched to a gene.